This TCR beta chain stems from a study of Graves' ophthalmopathy and Graves' hyperthyroidism. The TCR beta CDR3 regions underwent amplification from RNA transcripts. After a first-round RT-PCR with HTBI primers, a second-round multiplex PCR was run. In TCRdb, the multiplex PCR reads were re-called with MiXCR into one record per CDR3 protein. The sample yields approximately 37,000 distinct CDR3 sequences, roughly half seen once. PBMCs were isolated from a 10 ml sample of fresh peripheral blood. The clonotype comes from an adult man with Graves' ophthalmopathy. The specimen was peripheral blood.

CDR3: CASSRPRTAVNEQFF. For the CDR3, the DNA is TGTGCCAGTAGTAGACCCCGGACCGCTGTTAATGAGCAGTTCTTC. The chain links TRBV19 to TRBJ2-1; D is unresolved. CDR1 LNHDA and CDR2 SQIVND come from the germline V gene (reference sequence). With 4 bases removed from V and 7 bases from J, the gap between germline ends came to 17 bases. The CDR3 loop spans 15 amino acids.